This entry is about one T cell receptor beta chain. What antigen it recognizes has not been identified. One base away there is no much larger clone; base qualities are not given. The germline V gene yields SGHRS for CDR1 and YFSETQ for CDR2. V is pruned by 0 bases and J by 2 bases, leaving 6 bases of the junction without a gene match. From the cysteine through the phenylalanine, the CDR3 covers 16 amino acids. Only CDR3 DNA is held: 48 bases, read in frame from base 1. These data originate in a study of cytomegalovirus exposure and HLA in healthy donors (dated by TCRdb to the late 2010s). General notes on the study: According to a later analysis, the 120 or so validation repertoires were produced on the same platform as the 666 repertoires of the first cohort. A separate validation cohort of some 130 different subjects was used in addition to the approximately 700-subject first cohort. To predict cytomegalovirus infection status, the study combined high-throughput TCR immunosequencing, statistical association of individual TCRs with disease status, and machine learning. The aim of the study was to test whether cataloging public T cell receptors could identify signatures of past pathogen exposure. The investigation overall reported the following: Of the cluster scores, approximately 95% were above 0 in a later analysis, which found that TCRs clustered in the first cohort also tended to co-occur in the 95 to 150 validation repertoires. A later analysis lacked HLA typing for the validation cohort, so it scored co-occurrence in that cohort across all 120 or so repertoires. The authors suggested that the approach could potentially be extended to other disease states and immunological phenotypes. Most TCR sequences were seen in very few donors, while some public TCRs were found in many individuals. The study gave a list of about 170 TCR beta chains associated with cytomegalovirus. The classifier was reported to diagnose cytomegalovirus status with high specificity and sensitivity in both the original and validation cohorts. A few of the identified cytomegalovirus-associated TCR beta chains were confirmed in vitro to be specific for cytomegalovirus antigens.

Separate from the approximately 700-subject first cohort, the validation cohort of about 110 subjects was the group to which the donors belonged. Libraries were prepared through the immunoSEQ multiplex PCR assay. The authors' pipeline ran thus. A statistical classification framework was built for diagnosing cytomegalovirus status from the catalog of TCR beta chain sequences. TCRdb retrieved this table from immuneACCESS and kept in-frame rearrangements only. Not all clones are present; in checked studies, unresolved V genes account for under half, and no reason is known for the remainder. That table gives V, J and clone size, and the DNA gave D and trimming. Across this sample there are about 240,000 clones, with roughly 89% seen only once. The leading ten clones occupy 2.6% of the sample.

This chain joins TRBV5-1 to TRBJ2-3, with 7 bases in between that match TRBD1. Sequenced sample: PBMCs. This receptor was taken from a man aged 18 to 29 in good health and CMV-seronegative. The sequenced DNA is TGCGCCAGCAGCTTGGCTAGGACAGGATACACAGATACGCAGTATTTT. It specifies CASSLARTGYTDTQYF.